This passage covers 8 T cell receptor beta chains from one sample sequenced in a study of siplizumab effects on memory and regulatory T cells (dated by TCRdb to between 2019 and 2020). The library was produced with the immunoSEQ multiplex PCR assay. As stored in TCRdb, this immuneACCESS dataset retains in-frame rearrangements with V and J assigned. A fraction of the clones does not appear; measured against another copy, unresolved V genes explain less than half of the discrepancy, and the remainder lacks a known reason. The sample yields 90,000 to 110,000 clones; around 92% were counted once. Jointly, the top ten make up under 0.75% of the sample. Input material: Tregs sorted from blood. The receptors here all came from a human donor in good health.

This sequence joins TRBV18 and TRBJ2-1, with 11 nucleotides matching TRBD2. The CDR3 contains 15 residues. Losses at the gene ends were 4 bases for V and 9 bases for J; bases not matched to a gene: 8. The V gene's germline CDR1 is KGHSH and CDR2 LQKENI. CDR3 bases: TGTGCCAGCTCACACGGGACTAGCGGCCCTACTGAGCAGTTCTTC. Translation: CASSHGTSGPTEQFF.

The chain combines TRBV27 with TRBJ2-7; 15 positions agree with TRBD2. V was pared by 0 bases and J by 2 bases, with 2 bases of the junction left unmatched. Germline lookup yields CDR1 MNHEY and CDR2 SMNVEV (reference sequence). This CDR3 has 17 residues. CDR3 protein: CASSLSGTSGGTYEQYF. CDR3 DNA sequence: TGTGCCAGCAGTTTATCGGGGACTAGCGGGGGGACCTACGAGCAGTACTTC.

The chain combines TRBV19 with TRBJ2-3, with D possibly being TRBD1 or TRBD2 (6 bases each). The ends were cut back, 7 bases at V and 1 base at J, with 15 bases in the middle. This CDR3 contains 15 residues. The germline gives CDR1 LNHDA, CDR2 SQIVND (reference sequence). The CDR3 is CASKMRGVGTDTQYF. CDR3 bases: TGTGCCAGTAAAATGAGGGGGGTCGGCACAGATACGCAGTATTTT. Together with reference TRBV19 and TRBJ2-3, the CDR3 gives the full variable domain: DGGITQSPKYLFRKEGQNVTLSCEQNLNHDAMYWYRQDPGQGLRLIYYSQIVNDFQKGDIAEGYSVSREKKESFPLTVTSAQKNPTAFYLCASKMRGVGTDTQYFGPGTRLTVL.

CDR3 region: CASSEGTTNEKLFF. CDR3 DNA: TGTGCCAGCAGTGAAGGAACAACTAATGAAAAACTGTTTTTT. J is TRBJ1-4 and V is TRBV2; D gene ambiguous. Germline CDR1 and CDR2: SNHLY and FYNNEI. With 1 base removed from V and 0 bases from J, the gap between germline ends came to 3 bases. This CDR3 region has 14 residues.

This chain uses TRBV27 with TRBJ2-2; D not resolved. Germline V gene data show CDR1 as MNHEY and CDR2 as SMNVEV (reference sequence). Trimming took off 8 bases at V and 0 bases at J, with 22 bases between the two ends. This CDR3 has 18 residues. CDR3 sequence: CASARRTSSVSNTGELFF. For the CDR3, the DNA is TGTGCCAGCGCTAGGAGAACGTCTTCCGTTTCGAACACCGGGGAGCTGTTTTTT.

The V gene is TRBV5-1, the J gene TRBJ1-1; D unclear. Germline CDR1 reads SGHRS; CDR2 reads YFSETQ. V was shortened by 0 bases and J by 6 bases, with 9 bases between the two germline ends. The CDR3 has 13 residues. CDR3 bases: TGCGCCAGCAGCTTGGCCATGGGCGCTGAAGCTTTCTTT. Residues: CASSLAMGAEAFF.

The chain uses TRBV6-5 and TRBJ1-4, with D possibly TRBD1 on 6 matching bases. CDR1 MNHEY and CDR2 SVGAGI come from the germline V gene. CDR3 length: 15 residues. Between the trimmed V and J ends, which lost 5 bases and 5 bases, there was a span of 15 bases. CDR3 nucleotide sequence: TGTGCCAGCAGTGTTTCGTGGGGGCGGAATGAAAAACTGTTTTTT. Translated: CASSVSWGRNEKLFF.

This clone was recorded only once. This chain joins TRBV19 and TRBJ2-4; D is perhaps TRBD1 or TRBD2 (5 bases each). Germline CDR1 and CDR2: LNHDA and SQIVND (reference sequence). The ends were cut back, 5 bases at V and 9 bases at J, with 20 bases in the middle. There are 15 residues in the CDR3. The CDR3 is CASSRLRDRGSIQYF. The CDR3 DNA follows: TGTGCCAGTAGTCGCCTCCGGGACCGGGGAAGCATTCAGTACTTC.